The rows below give T cell receptor beta chains drawn from one sample of a study of cytomegalovirus exposure and HLA in healthy donors. Only in-frame clones appear in the TCRdb table, and some are missing; sequencing was by immunoSEQ multiplex PCR. The sample gives approximately 150,000 clones, 76% of which show up once; approximately 2% is in the top ten. Sequenced sample: PBMCs. These receptors were obtained from a woman between 40 and 50 years old in good health and CMV-seronegative. Each CDR3 is given with its conserved first and last residue. The D gene is left open where the match is weak.

J: TRBJ1-1
D: NA
V: TRBV2
CDR3: CASSGDMNTEAFF

J: TRBJ1-1
D: NA
V: TRBV18
CDR3: CASSPMIMKGDTEAFF

J: TRBJ2-2
D: TRBD1
V: TRBV2
CDR3: CASSEDRTGNTGELFF

J: TRBJ1-1
D: TRBD1
V: TRBV2
CDR3: CASSGGQGFDRAFF

J: TRBJ1-3
D: NA
V: TRBV11-2
CDR3: CASSRRGGNTIYF

J: TRBJ1-5
D: NA
V: TRBV27
CDR3: CASAQGWRQPQHF

J: TRBJ2-4
D: NA
V: TRBV18
CDR3: CASSPEDKNIQYF

J: TRBJ1-2
D: TRBD1
V: TRBV2
CDR3: CASSVGQDGYTF

J: TRBJ2-1
D: NA
V: TRBV28
CDR3: CASSFVAGGKQFF

J: TRBJ1-2
D: NA
V: TRBV6-5
CDR3: CASSAGRGDGYTF

J: TRBJ2-7
D: NA
V: TRBV11-2
CDR3: CASSLVTGEQYF

J: TRBJ2-1
D: NA
V: TRBV7-2
CDR3: CASSRGSSNEQFF

J: TRBJ2-2
D: TRBD2
V: TRBV6-6
CDR3: CASRSPSGANTGELFF

J: TRBJ2-5
D: NA
V: TRBV2
CDR3: CASPIQGGETQYF

J: TRBJ1-5
D: NA
V: TRBV5-5
CDR3: CASSLVWQGNSNQPQHF

J: TRBJ1-2
D: NA
V: TRBV29-1
CDR3: CSAPATPSNYGYTF

J: TRBJ2-5
D: NA
V: TRBV11-2
CDR3: CASSLIKGQGQETQYF

J: TRBJ1-4
D: NA
V: TRBV10-3
CDR3: CAISERGTGNEKLFF

J: TRBJ2-3
D: NA
V: TRBV29-1
CDR3: CSVATGTDTQYF

J: NA
D: TRBD1
V: TRBV6-5
CDR3: CASSYARQGIYEQYF

J: TRBJ1-1
D: NA
V: TRBV10-3
CDR3: CAIREDPRVNTEAFF

J: TRBJ2-7
D: NA
V: TRBV7-2
CDR3: CASSHGSYEQYF

J: TRBJ2-7
D: TRBD2
V: TRBV18
CDR3: CASSAQNLAELPYEQYF

J: TRBJ1-1
D: NA
V: TRBV6-4
CDR3: CASSDGRSNTEAFF

J: TRBJ2-3
D: TRBD2
V: TRBV9
CDR3: CASSAGTSGSTDTQYF

J: TRBJ2-3
D: NA
V: TRBV19
CDR3: CASSIRGGESTQYF

J: TRBJ1-6
D: NA
V: TRBV5-8
CDR3: CASSLSSGRGNSPLHF

J: TRBJ2-7
D: NA
V: TRBV29-1
CDR3: CSAGEVQGAREQYF

J: TRBJ1-3
D: NA
V: TRBV7-9
CDR3: CSSRHDSGRGNTIYF

J: TRBJ1-2
D: TRBD1
V: TRBV7-2
CDR3: CASSSSTGGGRGDYGYTF

J: TRBJ1-5
D: NA
V: TRBV5-1
CDR3: CASSLGERNQPQHF

J: TRBJ2-2
D: TRBD2
V: TRBV13
CDR3: CATGLAGVSTGELFF

J: TRBJ2-5
D: NA
V: TRBV10-3
CDR3: CAISTGREVQETQYF

J: TRBJ2-3
D: NA
V: TRBV10-3
CDR3: CAISESGFSSTDTQYF

J: TRBJ1-1
D: NA
V: TRBV18
CDR3: CASSRDQGLHTEAFF

J: TRBJ1-1
D: TRBD1
V: TRBV7-9
CDR3: CASSPRTGPNTEAFF

J: TRBJ2-7
D: TRBD1
V: TRBV19
CDR3: CASSETGTGGYEQYF

J: TRBJ2-7
D: TRBD2
V: TRBV13
CDR3: CASSPLAGGTYEQYF